The T cell receptor beta chain under discussion was sequenced for a study of blood T cell repertoires in COVID-19. Turning to the study itself: PBMCs, B-cell-depleted T cells, or T cells were the source of the cDNA or gDNA that made up the material.

This clone was counted between two and nine times. Produced via immunoSEQ multiplex PCR; TCRdb's table is partial and in-frame only. Of some 190,000 clones listed, 84% are singletons. V was pared by 4 bases and J by 8 bases, with 11 bases of the junction left unmatched. In germline, CDR1 is SGHNT, CDR2 YYREEE (reference sequence). This CDR3 comprises 14 residues. The J gene is TRBJ1-2, the V gene TRBV5-4; 7 nucleotides line up with TRBD1. The TCR sequence derives from a woman aged 25-40 years who had been exposed to COVID-19. Sequencing used PBMCs or T cells enriched from blood (not recorded which). CDR3 residues: CASSGAETGYGYTF. CDR3 DNA sequence: TGTGCCAGCAGCGGAGCGGAGACAGGGTACGGCTACACCTTC.